This entry lists 20 T cell receptor beta chains sequenced from one sample in a study of metastatic and nonmetastatic thyroid tumors. Not a single patient had been given any form of treatment at any point before undergoing thyroid surgery. TCRdb re-analyzed the PCR reads through MiXCR. The repertoire holds 20,000 to 25,000 clones, with around a sixth as singletons. Sequenced material: blood. The receptors derive from a female donor with papillary thyroid cancer or a benign thyroid nodule (not recorded which). Some clones in this sample may be carry-over from other donors' samples.

This clone was counted between two and nine times. One end of the junction is discordant with germline, which a read error may explain. The CDR3 here is CASSGQAPYEQYF. The CDR3 DNA reads as TGTGCCAGCAGCGGACAGGCCCCCTACGAGCAGTACTTC. The genes are TRBV15 and TRBJ2-7; 7 bases match TRBD1. The V gene's germline CDR1 is LNHNV and CDR2 YYDKDF (reference sequence). The CDR3 covers 13 residues.

About this clone itself: Here the CDR3 omits its conserved ending phenylalanine or tryptophan, so a read error is the likely source. The chain carries TRBV11-3 and TRBJ2-1; D call uncertain. The CDR3 runs to 13 residues. CDR1 and CDR2 from the germline V gene are SGHNT and YENEEA. V was pared by 1 base and J by 1 base, with 2 bases between. The DNA of the CDR3 is TGTGCCAGCAGCTTAGTTTCCTACAATGAGCAGTTCCTC. Translating gives CASSLVSYNEQFL.

The chain employs TRBV30 and TRBJ2-3; 9 bases are a match to TRBD1. CDR1 GTSNPN and CDR2 SVGIG come from the germline V gene (reference sequence). This CDR3 has 13 amino acids. Losses at the gene ends were 5 bases for V and 4 bases for J; bases not matched to a gene: 4. The DNA of the CDR3 is TGTGCCTGGGCGACAGGGGGGGCAGATACGCAGTATTTT. This translates into CAWATGGADTQYF.

This clone was seen a few times. The gene calls are TRBV6-1 and TRBJ2-7; a possible D gene is TRBD1 (5 bases). Trimming took 4 bases from V and 0 from J, leaving 13 bases between them. Germline CDR1 reads MNHNS; CDR2 reads SASEGT. This CDR3 is built from 15 residues. The CDR3 coding sequence is TGTGCCAGCAGTGTATACACAGGTAACTCCTACGAGCAGTACTTC. Translating it yields CASSVYTGNSYEQYF.

By sample fraction, this clone is medium-sized. This chain connects TRBV6-2 or TRBV6-3 to TRBJ2-2; D possibly corresponds to TRBD1 (6 bases). Germline V lookup: CDR1 MNHEY, CDR2 SVGEGT. V gave up 8 bases and J gave up 3 bases, with 13 bases separating them. The CDR3 spans 14 residues. CDR3 coding DNA: TGTGCCAGCCGTCAGGGGTCACACACCGGGGAGCTGTTTTTT. Encoded protein: CASRQGSHTGELFF.

This clone was recorded a few times. V usage is TRBV5-1 and J usage is TRBJ2-1; 7 bases align to TRBD2. Per the germline V gene, CDR1 is SGHRS and CDR2 is YFSETQ. There are 16 residues in the CDR3. J lost 7 bases, V lost 0 bases, and 10 bases had no gene match. Here the CDR3 reads CASSLGGLAVGNEQFF. For the CDR3, the DNA is TGCGCCAGCAGCTTGGGGGGCCTAGCGGTGGGAAATGAGCAGTTCTTC.

This clone has ten or more counts. This CDR3 is CASREERQETQYF. In DNA form, the CDR3 reads TGTGCCAGCAGAGAGGAGAGACAAGAGACCCAGTACTTC. The chain is built from TRBV6-4 and TRBJ2-5, with unresolved D. Germline V gene sequence: CDR1 MRHNA, CDR2 SNTAGT. V was cut by 6 bases and J by 2 bases, with 10 bases left in between. This CDR3 has 13 amino acids.

In its sample, this clone was seen many times. V and J are TRBV6-4 and TRBJ1-1; unclear D gene. CDR1 MRHNA and CDR2 SNTAGT come from the germline V gene. CDR3 length: 16 amino acids. V was trimmed by 6 bases and J by 0 bases, leaving 17 bases between them. The CDR3 nucleotides read TGTGCCAGCAGACCCGACCGGTCAGCGATGAACACTGAAGCTTTCTTT. It codes for CASRPDRSAMNTEAFF.

The gene calls are TRBV6-1 and TRBJ1-3, with D possibly being TRBD1 (5 bases). This CDR3 comprises 15 residues. CDR1 and CDR2 (germline): MNHNS, SASEGT. Between the trimmed V and J ends, which lost 6 bases and 1 base, there was a span of 13 bases. CDR3 region: CASSLTGTSGNTIYF. The CDR3 DNA follows: TGTGCCAGCAGCCTTACAGGAACTTCTGGAAACACCATATATTTT.

A remark on this clone: A clone one base away is much larger, so this may be a read error. The CDR3 reads CASSEDSADTQYF. The CDR3 region has the DNA TGCGCCAGCAGTGAGGACAGCGCAGATACGCAGTATTTT. V usage is TRBV10-1 and J usage is TRBJ2-3; D is perhaps TRBD1 (5 bases). CDR1 is WNHNN and CDR2 is SYGVQD in the germline V gene (reference sequence). This CDR3 comprises 13 residues. V lost 2 bases to trimming and J lost 4 bases, with 7 bases between them.

As to this clone: One base away lies a much larger clone, so this may be a sequencing read error. The same CDR3 can be traced to other DNA sequences in this sample. The chain links TRBV15 to TRBJ2-1, with D perhaps TRBD1 (6 bases). There are 14 residues in the CDR3. From germline, CDR1 is LNHNV and CDR2 YYDKDF (reference sequence). The CDR3 spells CATSRPGRGDEQFF. The DNA for the CDR3 is TGTGCCACCAGCAGGCCCGGCAGGGGTGATGAGCAATTCTTC.

At least ten counts were recorded for this clone. V and J are TRBV7-6 and TRBJ2-7, with 9 bases that match TRBD2. The J segment lost 6 bases and the V segment lost 1 base, leaving 4 bases of the junction unmatched. Germline lookup yields CDR1 SGHVS and CDR2 FNYEAQ. The CDR3 has 14 residues. The CDR3 nucleotides read TGTGCCAGCAGCTTAGGGCTAGCGGGAACCGAGCAGTACTTC. This translates into CASSLGLAGTEQYF.

Ten or more counts support this clone. As the CDR3 is not closed by the conserved phenylalanine or tryptophan, this likely results from a read error. The DNA is left out, because the CDR3 cannot be placed on it with certainty; the CDR3 is given as TCRdb lists it. This sequence joins TRBV11-2 and TRBJ2-7; the table assigns TRBD2, which was not confirmed against the DNA. Germline V gives CDR1 SGHAT, CDR2 FQNNGV. The length of the CDR3 is 14 amino acids, counting both ends. The CDR3 is CASSFTAGTSGKVL.

This clone was seen more than once but under ten times. This rearrangement joins TRBV12-5 to TRBJ2-1; 7 bases align to TRBD1. The V and J ends lost 8 bases and 6 bases, in that order; junction bases with no gene match: 13. The length of the CDR3 is 15 residues. Germline V gives CDR1 LGHNT, CDR2 FRNRAP. The CDR3 nucleotides are TGTGCTAGTACTCCGGGACAGCCTTTTGGCAATGAGCAGTTCTTC. Translating gives CASTPGQPFGNEQFF.

This clone has more than one count but fewer than ten. The chain employs TRBV28 and TRBJ1-1; the match to TRBD1 covers 8 bases. Trimming took 6 bases from V and 6 from J; bases not matched to a gene: 9. The CDR3 has 14 residues. Germline CDR1 reads MDHEN; CDR2 reads SYDVKM. The CDR3 coding sequence is TGTGCCAGCAGGCTGACAGGGGAAGGCGCTGAAGCTTTCTTT. Translating it yields CASRLTGEGAEAFF.

This clone occurred many times. The rearrangement joins TRBV5-5 to TRBJ1-5; TRBD1 aligns across 9 bases. The CDR3 contains 15 residues. With V trimmed by 5 bases and J by 7 bases, 10 bases remained unmatched. Germline values: CDR1 SGHKS, CDR2 YYEKEE (reference sequence). The CDR3, as DNA: TGTGCCAGCAGTTACGGACAGGGGTTTGGACAGCCCCAGCATTTT. Protein product: CASSYGQGFGQPQHF. Full variable domain (missing parts from reference TRBV5-5 and TRBJ1-5): DAGVTQSPTHLIKTRGQQVTLRCSPISGHKSVSWYQQVLGQGPQFIFQYYEKEERGRGNFPDRFSARQFPNYSSELNVNALLLGDSALYLCASSYGQGFGQPQHFGDGTRLSIL.

This clone has at least ten counts. This chain connects TRBV6-1 to TRBJ2-1; D gene uncertain. This CDR3 is built from 15 residues. Trimming removed 6 bases at V and 5 bases at J, with 17 bases between. Germline CDR1 MNHNS, CDR2 SASEGT. In nucleotides, the CDR3 is TGTGCCAGCAGGAGCCCTAGGTATAGAGACAATGAGCAGTTCTTC. It yields the protein CASRSPRYRDNEQFF.

This clone rates as medium-sized. The chain is built from TRBV6-1 and TRBJ2-7; D possibly corresponds to TRBD1 (6 bases). Trimming took off 8 bases at V and 2 bases at J, with 13 bases between the two ends. The CDR3 contains 13 residues. Germline CDR1 MNHNS, CDR2 SASEGT. The CDR3 bases are TGTGCCAGCCTCCGGGACACTACCTACGAGCAGTACTTC. This gives the protein CASLRDTTYEQYF.

This clone was recorded a few times. A much larger clone differs by one base, so this may be a read error. The V gene is TRBV30, the J gene TRBJ2-2; TRBD1 aligns across 7 bases. Germline CDR1 is GTSNPN and CDR2 is SVGIG (reference sequence). The V segment lost 1 base and the J segment 6 bases; nucleotides outside the gene matches: 2. The CDR3 totals 13 residues. The CDR3 coding sequence is TGTGCCTGGAGTGGGGGACAGTCCGGGGAGCTGTTTTTT. Amino acid sequence: CAWSGGQSGELFF.

This clone was recorded a few times. CDR3 bases: TGCAGTGCCTCCGGGACAGATTCCTACAATGAGCAGTTCTTC. The encoded protein is CSASGTDSYNEQFF. V gene TRBV20-1 combines with J gene TRBJ2-1, with 7 bases that match TRBD1. The V segment lost 6 bases and the J segment 1 base; nucleotides outside the gene matches: 6. The V gene's germline CDR1 is DFQATT and CDR2 SNEGSKA (reference sequence). This CDR3 contains 14 residues.